The sequence of this T cell receptor (beta chain) was determined in a study of shared clonotypes between healthy human individuals. Study in general: For every donor, three CD4 naive, three CD4 memory, two CD8 naive and one CD8 memory plates were used.

Comments on this clone: The antigen is unknown.

CD8 cells regarded as naive lacked CD45RO, were positively chosen for CCR7, and omitted terminally differentiated effector memory CD45RA+ cells. Healthy HIV-negative adults without recent acute infections or vaccinations served as donors. The CDR3 has 16 residues. V lost 2 bases and J lost 1, with 14 bases in between. Germline V lookup: CDR1 SGHTA, CDR2 FQGTGA. Produced via immunoSEQ multiplex PCR; TCRdb's table is partial and in-frame only. The profile shows about 2.1 million clones, 90% to 95% of them singletons. The study, taken as a whole, reports: Naive subsets, compared against memory subsets, generally had larger estimated richness values. In a handful of donors, around 5.5% of naive CD4 clonotypes appeared in common.

The rearrangement links TRBV7-3 to TRBJ1-1; TRBD1 is a possible D gene (5 bases). The TCR comes from a man between 18 and 29 years old in good health. Some clones in this sample may be carry-over from other donors' samples. Sequencing was performed on naive CD8+ T cells from PBMCs. The CDR3 spells CASSLYGGGRNTEAFF. The CDR3 bases are TGTGCCAGCAGCTTATATGGCGGGGGTAGGAACACTGAAGCTTTCTTT. The full variable domain, completed using reference TRBV7-3 and TRBJ1-1, is GAGVSQTPSNKVTEKGKYVELRCDPISGHTALYWYRQSLGQGPEFLIYFQGTGAADDSGLPNDRFFAVRPEGSVSTLKIQRTERGDSAVYLCASSLYGGGRNTEAFFGQGTRLTVV.